These 29 T cell receptor beta chains were all obtained from the same sample, sequenced in a study of T cell responses to AZD1222 COVID-19 vaccine. Profiling relied on immunoSEQ multiplex PCR, and the TCRdb table lists in-frame clones only, not all of them. The sample consists of about 89,000 clones, 89% of them appearing once. The material was peripheral blood, obtained 28 days after the second AZD1222 dose. These receptor sequences come from an adult who received the AZD1222 COVID-19 vaccine.

The chain carries TRBV6-5 and TRBJ1-1; perhaps TRBD1 as D (6 bases). CDR1 and CDR2 (germline): MNHEY, SVGAGI. V dropped 9 bases and J dropped 7 bases, with 21 bases sitting between them. This CDR3 contains 14 residues. CDR3 coding DNA: TGTGCCAGTGAGGGGGGGTACCGACCCTTTGAAGCTTTCTTT. This sequence encodes CASEGGYRPFEAFF.

This chain uses TRBV18 with TRBJ1-2; the D gene is possibly TRBD1 (5 bases). Per the germline V gene, CDR1 is KGHSH and CDR2 is LQKENI. The length of the CDR3 is 16 residues. The V gene lost 3 bases and the J gene lost 1 base, with 15 bases spanning the gap. The CDR3 DNA follows: TGTGCCAGCTCACCTCCTGGGACCGGTGTTAACTATGGCTACACCTTC. Encoded protein: CASSPPGTGVNYGYTF.

The chain is built from TRBV2 and TRBJ2-7; no definite D call. The CDR3 sequence is 14 residues long. The V gene's germline CDR1 is SNHLY and CDR2 FYNNEI. Deletions cut 4 bases from V and 2 bases from J, with 12 bases between. This CDR3 is CASSGRSPAYEQYF. DNA for the CDR3: TGTGCCAGCAGTGGAAGGTCCCCCGCCTACGAGCAGTACTTC.

This clone has more than one count but fewer than ten. The chain couples TRBV15 to TRBJ1-1; 9 positions match TRBD1. The CDR3 is 15 residues long. The junction had 5 bases not matched to a gene; V was cut back by 1 base and J by 5 bases. The germline gives CDR1 LNHNV, CDR2 YYDKDF (reference sequence). In DNA form, the CDR3 reads TGTGCCACCAGCAGAGGAACAGGGGGCGGAACTGAAGCTTTCTTT. Translating gives CATSRGTGGGTEAFF.

V and J are TRBV28 and TRBJ1-3, with D possibly TRBD1 on 5 matching bases. Germline lookup yields CDR1 MDHEN and CDR2 SYDVKM. The CDR3 runs 15 residues. Deletions cut 3 bases from V and 4 bases from J, with 13 bases between. The CDR3 loop reads CASSFGGSDGNTIYF. CDR3 DNA sequence: TGTGCCAGCAGTTTCGGGGGTTCGGACGGAAACACCATATATTTT.

The genes are TRBV4-1 and TRBJ1-6, with D hard to call. Germline CDR1 and CDR2: MGHRA and YSYEKL. This CDR3 has 14 residues. Trimming stripped 4 bases from V and 4 bases from J, with 8 bases between. CDR3 DNA sequence: TGCGCCAGCAGCCCGCCAGATTATAATTCACCCCTCCACTTT. This gives the protein CASSPPDYNSPLHF.

The V gene is TRBV18, the J gene TRBJ1-1; D is undetermined. Germline V gene data show CDR1 as KGHSH and CDR2 as LQKENI. V gave up 6 bases and J gave up 3 bases, with 17 bases separating them. CDR3 length: 15 amino acids. CDR3 bases: TGTGCCAGCTCTCCGAGTGAGGGCTTACACACTGAAGCTTTCTTT. It translates to CASSPSEGLHTEAFF.

The chain joins TRBV5-1 to TRBJ1-1; D gene ambiguous. The CDR3 consists of 14 residues. Germline V lookup: CDR1 SGHRS, CDR2 YFSETQ. V lost 3 bases and J lost 0, with 9 bases in between. In nucleotides, the CDR3 is TGCGCCAGCAGCTCCCAACACATGAACACTGAAGCTTTCTTT. Its translation is CASSSQHMNTEAFF.

The J gene is TRBJ1-1, the V gene TRBV7-3, with TRBD1 as a possible D gene (6 bases). Trimming removed 4 bases from V and 6 bases from J, with 12 bases in between. CDR3 length: 13 residues. The germline CDR1 and CDR2 sequences are SGHTA and FQGTGA. Here the CDR3 DNA reads TGTGCCAGCAGCTCCTCCCGACAGGCTGAAGCTTTCTTT. It translates to CASSSSRQAEAFF.

The V and J genes are TRBV5-4 and TRBJ2-3; D uncertain. Germline values: CDR1 SGHNT, CDR2 YYREEE (reference sequence). The V end was cut by 1 base, the J end by 0 bases, with 6 bases between. The length of the CDR3 is 14 residues. The CDR3 DNA follows: TGTGCCAGCAGCTTGCCGACTAGCACAGATACGCAGTATTTT. As protein: CASSLPTSTDTQYF.

The genes are TRBV27 and TRBJ1-1; D unresolved. The CDR3 totals 13 residues. Trimming stripped 3 bases from V and 7 bases from J, with 12 bases between. Germline CDR1 and CDR2: MNHEY and SMNVEV (reference sequence). The CDR3: CASSFDPDREAFF. In DNA, the CDR3 is TGTGCCAGCAGTTTCGATCCGGACCGTGAAGCTTTCTTT.

V and J are TRBV19 and TRBJ2-7; D is tentatively TRBD1 or TRBD2 (5 bases each). Trimming stripped 5 bases from V and 3 bases from J, with 11 bases between. The CDR3 extends over 13 amino acids. The germline V gene has CDR1 LNHDA and CDR2 SQIVND (reference sequence). The CDR3 is CASSRDPYYEQYF. The CDR3 DNA reads TGTGCCAGTAGTCGGGACCCATACTACGAGCAGTACTTC.

Remarks on this clone: The same CDR3 also results from other DNA sequences found in this sample. The chain uses TRBV10-1 and TRBJ1-1, with a possible D match to TRBD1 (5 bases). Germline assignment: CDR1 WNHNN and CDR2 SYGVQD (reference sequence). V was clipped by 2 bases and J by 4 bases, with 5 bases between them. CDR3 size: 12 residues. CDR3 in amino acids: CASSEGGTEAFF. In DNA, the CDR3 is TGCGCCAGCAGTGAGGGGGGCACTGAAGCTTTCTTT.

The V gene is TRBV16, the J gene TRBJ2-2; D gene ambiguous. The germline V gene encodes CDR1 KGHSY and CDR2 FQNENV. The CDR3 covers 12 residues. Trimming pared 2 bases from V and 2 bases from J, leaving 0 bases between. CDR3 sequence reads: CASSQNTGELFF. In DNA form, the CDR3 reads TGTGCCAGCAGCCAAAACACCGGGGAGCTGTTTTTT.

V gene TRBV27 combines with J gene TRBJ2-3; D is undetermined. Trimming pared 3 bases from V and 2 bases from J, leaving 9 bases between. This CDR3 comprises 14 residues. Germline V CDR1 and CDR2: MNHEY, SMNVEV (reference sequence). This CDR3 is CASSFGLHTDTQYF. The CDR3 bases are TGTGCCAGCAGTTTCGGTCTCCACACAGATACGCAGTATTTT.

The gene calls are TRBV7-9 and TRBJ2-3, with D hard to call. Trimming removed 5 bases from V and 3 bases from J, with 12 bases in between. The CDR3 has 14 amino acids. Germline V gene data show CDR1 as SEHNR and CDR2 as FQNEAQ (reference sequence). The CDR3 loop reads CASSPTAVTDTQYF. The CDR3 nucleotides are TGTGCCAGCAGCCCGACGGCCGTTACAGATACGCAGTATTTT.

J is TRBJ1-6 and V is TRBV7-9, with 7 bases fitting TRBD1. Germline trimming cut 1 base from V and 8 bases from J; bases unmatched to any gene: 2. The CDR3 totals 14 residues. Germline V CDR1 and CDR2: SEHNR, FQNEAQ (reference sequence). As DNA, the CDR3 is TGTGCCAGCAGCTTAGTACAGGGGTATTCACCCCTCCACTTT. Residues: CASSLVQGYSPLHF.

The genes are TRBV14 and TRBJ1-1; D uncertain. Germline loops: CDR1 SGHDN, CDR2 FVKESK. This CDR3 contains 12 residues. V gave up 3 bases and J gave up 5 bases, with 7 bases separating them. CDR3 bases: TGTGCCAGCAGCCATGGTGGAACTGAAGCTTTCTTT. This codes for CASSHGGTEAFF.

The chain couples TRBV10-1 to TRBJ1-3; tentative D call: TRBD1 (5 bases). CDR3 length equals 17 residues. CDR1 is WNHNN and CDR2 is SYGVQD in the germline V gene (reference sequence). Trimming stripped 3 bases from V and 0 bases from J, with 15 bases between. The CDR3 bases are TGCGCCAGCAGTGACTCCCGGAGGGGTCTCTCTGGAAACACCATATATTTT. Translating gives CASSDSRRGLSGNTIYF.

This clone appeared a single time. The gene calls are TRBV7-2 and TRBJ2-2; D gene uncertain. V was clipped by 5 bases and J by 8 bases, with 9 bases between them. The CDR3 covers 12 residues. The germline gives CDR1 SGHTA, CDR2 FQGNSA. CDR3 in amino acids: CASSRFGGELFF. In nucleotides, the CDR3 is TGTGCCAGCAGCCGTTTCGGAGGGGAGCTGTTTTTT. The full variable domain, with the rest looked up from reference TRBV7-2 and TRBJ2-2, is GAGVSQSPSNKVTEKGKDVELRCDPISGHTALYWYRQSLGQGLEFLIYFQGNSAPDKSGLPSDRFSAERTGGSVSTLTIQRTQQEDSAVYLCASSRFGGELFFGEGSRLTVL.

The chain recombines TRBV7-9 with TRBJ1-3; D is unresolved. The CDR3 runs 15 residues. Between the trimmed V and J ends, which lost 5 bases and 6 bases, there was a span of 17 bases. In germline, CDR1 is SEHNR, CDR2 FQNEAQ (reference sequence). CDR3 loop: CASSLIDVVLNTIYF. DNA of the CDR3: TGTGCCAGCAGCCTAATAGACGTAGTTTTAAACACCATATATTTT.

The V gene is TRBV5-4, the J gene TRBJ1-1, with 8 nucleotides matching TRBD1. V was pared by 6 bases and J by 5 bases, with 9 bases of the junction left unmatched. Germline CDR1 is SGHNT and CDR2 is YYREEE (reference sequence). The CDR3 length is 14 residues. The CDR3 bases are TGTGCCAGCACTACAGGACAGGGCAGGACTGAAGCTTTCTTT. This translates into CASTTGQGRTEAFF.

About this clone: No DNA is shown, since the ends of the CDR3 on it are uncertain; the CDR3 is the one TCRdb lists. The gene calls are TRBV19 and TRBJ1-5; the D call in the table, TRBD1, was not verified against the DNA. The length of the CDR3 is 15 amino acids, counting both ends. The germline V gene has CDR1 LNHDA and CDR2 SQIVND (reference sequence). This chain's CDR3 is CASSILARSNQPQHF.

This clone has just a few counts. The gene calls are TRBV11-2 and TRBJ2-1; TRBD2 agrees at 10 bases. CDR3 size: 15 residues. V shed 5 bases and J 9 bases; nucleotides not matched to a gene: 10. Germline CDR1 and CDR2: SGHAT and FQNNGV. In nucleotides, the CDR3 is TGTGCCAGCAGCCGAAGCGGGGGGGCCTTCGGTGAGCAGTTCTTC. Translated: CASSRSGGAFGEQFF.

The rearrangement links TRBV29-1 to TRBJ1-2; D perhaps matches TRBD1 (5 bases). The CDR3 sequence is 11 residues long. CDR1 is SQVTM, CDR2 ANQGSEA, per germline. The V end was cut by 4 bases, the J end by 3 bases, with 6 bases between. CDR3 nucleotide sequence: TGCAGCGTTGGGGGGGACTATGGCTACACCTTC. As protein: CSVGGDYGYTF.

The rearrangement uses TRBV10-2 and TRBJ2-7, with 7 bases lining up with TRBD1. V gave up 3 bases and J gave up 2 bases; unmatched junction bases: 1. The CDR3 sequence is 13 residues long. Germline V gene data show CDR1 as WSHSY and CDR2 as SAAADI. The chain's CDR3 is CASSDQGAYEQYF. DNA of the CDR3: TGCGCCAGCAGTGACCAGGGGGCCTACGAGCAGTACTTC.

The chain recombines TRBV5-1 with TRBJ2-1; 8 bases map to TRBD1. This CDR3 region has 14 residues. Per the germline V gene, CDR1 is SGHRS and CDR2 is YFSETQ. Losses at the gene ends were 3 bases for V and 5 bases for J; bases not matched to a gene: 4. CDR3 sequence reads: CASSWGTGNNEQFF. The DNA of the CDR3 is TGCGCCAGCAGCTGGGGGACAGGTAACAATGAGCAGTTCTTC.

The chain recombines TRBV15 with TRBJ2-2; D assignment may be TRBD1 or TRBD2 (5 bases each). V was pared by 0 bases and J by 5 bases, with 16 bases between. This CDR3 contains 17 residues. Germline values: CDR1 LNHNV, CDR2 YYDKDF (reference sequence). CDR3 coding DNA: TGTGCCACCAGCAGAGATCTTGGGGGACGGCAAACCGGGGAGCTGTTTTTT. It codes for CATSRDLGGRQTGELFF.

The J gene is TRBJ1-6, the V gene TRBV27; TRBD1 matches 7 bases. The CDR3 sequence is 15 residues long. CDR1 and CDR2 (germline): MNHEY, SMNVEV (reference sequence). Trimming removed 6 bases from V and 7 bases from J; junction bases left unmatched: 9. The CDR3 loop reads CASSLLDRENSPLHF. The CDR3 DNA follows: TGTGCCAGCAGCCTTCTCGACAGGGAAAATTCACCCCTCCACTTT.